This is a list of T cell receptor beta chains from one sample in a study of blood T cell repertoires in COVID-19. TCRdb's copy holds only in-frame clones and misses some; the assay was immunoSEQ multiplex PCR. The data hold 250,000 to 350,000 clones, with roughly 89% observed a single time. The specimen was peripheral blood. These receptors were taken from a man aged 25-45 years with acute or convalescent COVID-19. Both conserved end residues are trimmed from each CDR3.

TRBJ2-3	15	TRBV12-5	ASGLVGWTGTTDTQY
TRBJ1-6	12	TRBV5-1	ASSSGLFNSPLH
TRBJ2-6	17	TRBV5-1	ASSFSPTGGAAGANVLT
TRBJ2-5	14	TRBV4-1	ASSQEVRGFQETQY
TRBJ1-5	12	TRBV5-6	ASSRRGSNQPQH
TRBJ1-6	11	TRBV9	ASSRDRQSPLH
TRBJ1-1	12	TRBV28	ASSYTGGLAEAF
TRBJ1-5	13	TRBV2	ASGGQGHSNQPQH
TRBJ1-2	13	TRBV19	ASSEAGTGGKGYT
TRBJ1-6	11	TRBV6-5	ASSLAHNSPLH
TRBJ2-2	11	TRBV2	ASRFRDTGELF
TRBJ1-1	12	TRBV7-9	ASSFSTGNTEAF
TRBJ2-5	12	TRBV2	AGSGLAGKETQY
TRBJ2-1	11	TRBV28	ASSSGRGYEQF
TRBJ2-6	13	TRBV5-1	ASSFWSSGANVLT
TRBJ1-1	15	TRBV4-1	ASSQPALGGVNTEAF
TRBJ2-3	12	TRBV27	ASSLVGASGGEN